The entry below gives a single T cell receptor beta chain sequence along with its context. Its antigen is currently unknown. TCRdb redid the calling of the RT-PCR reads with MiXCR, one entry per CDR3 protein. The table shows about 500,000 distinct CDR3 sequences, with approximately 7.2% occurring only once. Germline V gives CDR1 SQVTM, CDR2 ANQGSEA. V lost 3 bases and J lost 4; bases outside the gene matches: 9. CDR3 length: 17 amino acids. This sample stems from a study of response to subunit inactivated influenza vaccine. Notes on the study in general: The authors suggested that every seasonal influenza vaccination recruits few new T cells.

The rearrangement uses TRBV29-1 and TRBJ2-5; TRBD2 agrees at 15 bases. The sample in question was PBMCs from blood, obtained 23 months after vaccination. The sequence derives from a man aged 50 to 75 who received an inactivated influenza vaccine. CDR3 DNA sequence: TGCAGCGTTGATCCCAGGACTAGCGGGAGGGTCTTAGAGACCCAGTACTTC. Translation: CSVDPRTSGRVLETQYF.